The clone carrying this T cell receptor (beta chain) has just a few counts. Its antigen is undetermined. These data are taken from a study of T-cell memory formation after mild COVID-19. This CDR3 region has 12 residues. Germline V lookup: CDR1 SGHDT, CDR2 YYEEEE. Trimming took 3 bases from V and 4 from J, leaving 5 bases between them. Study-level results: Some responding clones appeared in pre-infection memory, suggesting cross-reactive memory joined.

In TCRdb, the 5' RACE reads were re-called with MiXCR into one record per CDR3 protein. Here the sample spans 110,000 to 150,000 distinct CDR3 sequences, about 25% being singletons. This clonotype originated in an adult woman who had mild COVID-19 (a few samples of this study predate the infection). Cell type and time point are not known. Sequencing was done on a sample of PBMCs or a T cell subset sorted from them (not recorded which). This chain links TRBV5-6 with TRBJ1-5; D is unclear. The CDR3 loop reads CASSSPNQPQHF. The CDR3 nucleotides are TGTGCCAGCAGCTCTCCTAATCAGCCCCAGCATTTT.